Sequencing of this T cell receptor (beta chain) was carried out in a study of blood T cell repertoires in COVID-19. The V gene lost 2 bases and the J gene lost 5 bases, with 22 bases spanning the gap. This CDR3 has 18 amino acids. Germline V gene data show CDR1 as GTSNPN and CDR2 as SVGIG (reference sequence). Here immunoSEQ multiplex PCR was the method, and the copy in TCRdb shows in-frame clones only, minus some. The sample yields a few hundred thousand clones, approximately 82% seen once. This chain links TRBV30 with TRBJ1-6; D perhaps matches TRBD1 (6 bases). The sequence was collected from a young woman with acute or convalescent COVID-19. Sequenced input: peripheral blood. The CDR3 DNA reads TGTGCCTGGAGTTTATTGTTGATCGGGGGGGGCCATAATTCACCCCTCCACTTT. This gives the protein CAWSLLLIGGGHNSPLHF.